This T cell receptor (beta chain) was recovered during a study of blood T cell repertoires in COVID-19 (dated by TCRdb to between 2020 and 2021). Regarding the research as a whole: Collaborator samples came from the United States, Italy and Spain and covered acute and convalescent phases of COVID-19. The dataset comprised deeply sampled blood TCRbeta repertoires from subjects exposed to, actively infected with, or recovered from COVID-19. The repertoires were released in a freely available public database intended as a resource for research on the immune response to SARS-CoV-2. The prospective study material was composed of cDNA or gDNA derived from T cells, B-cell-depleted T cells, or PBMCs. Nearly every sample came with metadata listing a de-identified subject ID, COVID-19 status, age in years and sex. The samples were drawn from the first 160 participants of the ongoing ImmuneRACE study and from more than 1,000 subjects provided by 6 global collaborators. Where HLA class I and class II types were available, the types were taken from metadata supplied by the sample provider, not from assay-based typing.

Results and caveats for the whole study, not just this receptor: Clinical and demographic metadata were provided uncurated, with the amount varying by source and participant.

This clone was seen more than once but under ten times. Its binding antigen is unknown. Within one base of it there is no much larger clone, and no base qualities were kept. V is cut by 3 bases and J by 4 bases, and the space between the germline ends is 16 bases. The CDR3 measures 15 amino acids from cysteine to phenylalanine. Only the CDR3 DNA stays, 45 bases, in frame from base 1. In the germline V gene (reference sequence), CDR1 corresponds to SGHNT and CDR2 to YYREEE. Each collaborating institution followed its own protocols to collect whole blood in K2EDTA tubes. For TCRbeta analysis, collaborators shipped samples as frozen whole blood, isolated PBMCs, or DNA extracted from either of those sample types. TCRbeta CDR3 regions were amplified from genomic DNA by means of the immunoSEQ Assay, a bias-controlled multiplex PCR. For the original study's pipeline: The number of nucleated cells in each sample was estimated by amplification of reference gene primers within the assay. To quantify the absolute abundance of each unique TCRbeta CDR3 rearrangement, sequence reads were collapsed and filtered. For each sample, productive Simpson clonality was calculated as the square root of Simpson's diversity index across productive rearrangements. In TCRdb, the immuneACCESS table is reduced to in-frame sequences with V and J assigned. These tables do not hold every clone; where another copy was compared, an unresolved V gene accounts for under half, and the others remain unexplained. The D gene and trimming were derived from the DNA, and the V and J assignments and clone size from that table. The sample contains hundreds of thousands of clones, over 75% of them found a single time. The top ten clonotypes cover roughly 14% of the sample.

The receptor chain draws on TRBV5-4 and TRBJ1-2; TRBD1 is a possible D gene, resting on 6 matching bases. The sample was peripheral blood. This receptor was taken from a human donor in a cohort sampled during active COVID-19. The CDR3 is CASSSRLQGIYGYTF. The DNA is TGTGCCAGCAGCTCCCGGCTACAGGGTATCTATGGCTACACCTTC.